This T cell receptor beta chain was observed in a study of T-cell memory formation after mild COVID-19. Regarding the study as a whole: Pre-infection memory held some responding clones, suggesting pre-existing cross-reactive T cells responded.

TCRdb itself ran the 5' RACE reads through MiXCR, one entry per CDR3 protein. The data hold 85,000 to 120,000 distinct CDR3 sequences, with more than 15% observed a single time. As regards this clonotype: The target antigen is unknown.

The CDR3 length is 14 residues. The V segment lost 5 bases and the J segment 3 bases; nucleotides outside the gene matches: 6. Per germline, CDR1 MNHEY and CDR2 SMNVEV (reference sequence). The sequence derives from an adult woman who had mild COVID-19 (a few samples of this study predate the infection). Cell type and time point are not known. This rearrangement joins TRBV27 to TRBJ1-1; 7 nucleotides line up with TRBD1. Sequenced: PBMCs or a T cell subset sorted from them (not recorded which). As DNA, the CDR3 is TGTGCCAGCAGTACCTTGGACAGGTACACTGAAGCTTTCTTT. This gives the protein CASSTLDRYTEAFF.